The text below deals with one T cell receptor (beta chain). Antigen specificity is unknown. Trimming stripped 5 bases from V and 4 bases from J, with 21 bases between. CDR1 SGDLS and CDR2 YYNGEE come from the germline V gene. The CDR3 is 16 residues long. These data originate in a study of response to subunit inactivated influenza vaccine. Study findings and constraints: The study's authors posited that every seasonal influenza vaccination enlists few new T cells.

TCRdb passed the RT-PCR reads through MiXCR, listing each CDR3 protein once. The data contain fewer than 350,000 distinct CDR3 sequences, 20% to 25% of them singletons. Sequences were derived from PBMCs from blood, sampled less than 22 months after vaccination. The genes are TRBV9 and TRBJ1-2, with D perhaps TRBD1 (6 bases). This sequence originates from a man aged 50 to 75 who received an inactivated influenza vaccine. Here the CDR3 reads CASRKGTGTSGYGYTF. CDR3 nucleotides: TGTGCCAGCAGAAAGGGCACAGGGACGAGCGGCTATGGCTACACCTTC.